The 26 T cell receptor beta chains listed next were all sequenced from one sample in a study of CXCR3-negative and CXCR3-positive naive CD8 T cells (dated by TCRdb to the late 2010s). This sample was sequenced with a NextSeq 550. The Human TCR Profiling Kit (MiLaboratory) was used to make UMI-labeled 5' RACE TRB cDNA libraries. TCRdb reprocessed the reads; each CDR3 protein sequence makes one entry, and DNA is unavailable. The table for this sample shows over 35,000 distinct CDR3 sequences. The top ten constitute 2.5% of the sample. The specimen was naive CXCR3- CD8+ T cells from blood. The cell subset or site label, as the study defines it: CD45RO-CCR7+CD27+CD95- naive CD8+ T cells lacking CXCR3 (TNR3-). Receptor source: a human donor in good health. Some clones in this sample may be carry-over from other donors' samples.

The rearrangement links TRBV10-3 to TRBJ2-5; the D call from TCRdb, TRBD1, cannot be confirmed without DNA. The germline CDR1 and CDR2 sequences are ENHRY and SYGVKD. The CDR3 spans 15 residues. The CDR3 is CAIREDRGDQETQYF.

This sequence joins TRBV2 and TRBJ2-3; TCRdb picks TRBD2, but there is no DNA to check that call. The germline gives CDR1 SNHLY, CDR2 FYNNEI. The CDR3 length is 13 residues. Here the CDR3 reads CASAGGHTDTQYF. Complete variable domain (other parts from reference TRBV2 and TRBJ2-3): EPEVTQTPSHQVTQMGQEVILRCVPISNHLYFYWYRQILGQKVEFLVSFYNNEISEKSEIFDDQFSVERPDGSNFTLKIRSTKLEDSAMYFCASAGGHTDTQYFGPGTRLTVL.

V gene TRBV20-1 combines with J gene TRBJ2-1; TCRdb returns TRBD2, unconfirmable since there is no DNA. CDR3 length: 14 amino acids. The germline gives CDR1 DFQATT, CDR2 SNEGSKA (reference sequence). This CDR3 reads CSARGAGEYNEQFF.

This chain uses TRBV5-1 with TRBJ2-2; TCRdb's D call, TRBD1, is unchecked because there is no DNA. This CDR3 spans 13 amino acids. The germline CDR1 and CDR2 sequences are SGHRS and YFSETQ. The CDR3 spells CASSLSGSGELFF.

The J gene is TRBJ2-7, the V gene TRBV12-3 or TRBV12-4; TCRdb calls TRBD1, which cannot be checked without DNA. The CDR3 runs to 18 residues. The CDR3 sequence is CASSFLLGTEQFSYEQYF.

CDR3 loop: CASSQDPGTGPYEQYF. The chain joins TRBV4-1 to TRBJ2-7; no DNA is available, so the TRBD1 call from TCRdb remains unchecked. The CDR3 runs 16 residues. Germline CDR1 MGHRA, CDR2 YSYEKL.

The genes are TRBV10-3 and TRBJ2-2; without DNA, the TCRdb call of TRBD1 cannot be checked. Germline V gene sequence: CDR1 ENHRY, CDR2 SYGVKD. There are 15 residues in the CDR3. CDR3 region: CAISDPGENTGELFF.

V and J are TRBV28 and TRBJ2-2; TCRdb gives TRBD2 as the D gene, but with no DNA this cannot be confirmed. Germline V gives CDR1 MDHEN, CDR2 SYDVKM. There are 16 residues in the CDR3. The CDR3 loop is CASSLLAGAYTGELFF.

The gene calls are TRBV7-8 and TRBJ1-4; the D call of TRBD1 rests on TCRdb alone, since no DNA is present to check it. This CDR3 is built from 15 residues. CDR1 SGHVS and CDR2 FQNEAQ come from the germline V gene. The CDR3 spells CASSPPDRDREKLFF.

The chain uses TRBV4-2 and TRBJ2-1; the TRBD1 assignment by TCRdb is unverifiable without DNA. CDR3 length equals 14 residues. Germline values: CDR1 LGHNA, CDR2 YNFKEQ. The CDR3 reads CASYPGGGSNEQFF.

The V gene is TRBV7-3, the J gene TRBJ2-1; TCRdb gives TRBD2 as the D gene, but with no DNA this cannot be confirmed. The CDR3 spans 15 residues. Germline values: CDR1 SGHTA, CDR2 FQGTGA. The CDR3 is CASSSSGDPYNEQFF. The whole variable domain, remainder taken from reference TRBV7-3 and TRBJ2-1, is GAGVSQTPSNKVTEKGKYVELRCDPISGHTALYWYRQSLGQGPEFLIYFQGTGAADDSGLPNDRFFAVRPEGSVSTLKIQRTERGDSAVYLCASSSSGDPYNEQFFGPGTRLTVL.

The CDR3 reads CASSAEFMNTEAFF. This chain connects TRBV28 to TRBJ1-1. The CDR3 sequence is 14 residues long. CDR1 is MDHEN and CDR2 is SYDVKM in the germline V gene.

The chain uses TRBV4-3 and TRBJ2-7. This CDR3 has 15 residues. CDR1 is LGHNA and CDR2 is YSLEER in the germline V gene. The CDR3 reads CASSQEEGSSYEQYF.

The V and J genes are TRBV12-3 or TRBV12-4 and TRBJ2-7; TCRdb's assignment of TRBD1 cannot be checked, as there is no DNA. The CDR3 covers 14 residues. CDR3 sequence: CASSFGQLGYEQYF.

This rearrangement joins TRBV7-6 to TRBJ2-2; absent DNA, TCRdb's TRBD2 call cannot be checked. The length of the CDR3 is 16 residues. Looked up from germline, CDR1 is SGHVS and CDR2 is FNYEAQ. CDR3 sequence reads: CASRERLAANTGELFF.

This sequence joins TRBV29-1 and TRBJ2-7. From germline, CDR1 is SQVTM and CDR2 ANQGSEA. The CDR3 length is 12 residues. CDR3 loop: CSVAGRSYEQYF.

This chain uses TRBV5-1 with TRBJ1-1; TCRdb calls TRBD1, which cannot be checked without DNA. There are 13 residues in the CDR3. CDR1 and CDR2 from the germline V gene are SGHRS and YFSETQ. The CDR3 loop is CASSPEGGTEAFF.

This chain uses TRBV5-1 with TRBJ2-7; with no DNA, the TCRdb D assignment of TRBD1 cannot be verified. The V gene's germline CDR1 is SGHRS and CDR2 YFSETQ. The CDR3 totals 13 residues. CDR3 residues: CASSPSVGREQYF.

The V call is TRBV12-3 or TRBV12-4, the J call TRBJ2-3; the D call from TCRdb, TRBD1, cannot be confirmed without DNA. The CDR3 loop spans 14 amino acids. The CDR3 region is CASSSSGSTDTQYF.

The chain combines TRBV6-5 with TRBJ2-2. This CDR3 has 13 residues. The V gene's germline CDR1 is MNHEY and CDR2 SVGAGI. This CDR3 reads CASSYQNTGELFF.

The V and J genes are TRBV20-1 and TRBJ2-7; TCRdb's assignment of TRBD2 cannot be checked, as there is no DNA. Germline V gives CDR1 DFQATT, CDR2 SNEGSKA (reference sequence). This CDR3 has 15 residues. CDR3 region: CSARGVAGSANEQYF.

CDR3 amino acids: CSARALGSNEQFF. The gene calls are TRBV29-1 and TRBJ2-1; as DNA is missing, the TRBD2 call by TCRdb cannot be tested. The CDR3 extends over 13 amino acids. The germline V gene encodes CDR1 SQVTM and CDR2 ANQGSEA.

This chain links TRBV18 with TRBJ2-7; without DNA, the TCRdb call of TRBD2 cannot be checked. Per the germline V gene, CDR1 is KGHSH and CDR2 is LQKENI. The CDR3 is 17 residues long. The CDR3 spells CASSAGTSGVSSYEQYF.

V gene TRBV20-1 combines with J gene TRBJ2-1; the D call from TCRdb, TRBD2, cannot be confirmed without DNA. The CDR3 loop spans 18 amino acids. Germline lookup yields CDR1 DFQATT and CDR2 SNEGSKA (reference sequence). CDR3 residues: CSVRGREGPFSTYNEQFF.

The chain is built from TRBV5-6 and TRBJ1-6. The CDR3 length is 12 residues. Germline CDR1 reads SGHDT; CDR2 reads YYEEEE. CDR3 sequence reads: CASSFQNSPIHF.

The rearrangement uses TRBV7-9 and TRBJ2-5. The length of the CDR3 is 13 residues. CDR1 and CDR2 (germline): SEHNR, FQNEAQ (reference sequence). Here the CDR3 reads CASSPIPQETQYF.